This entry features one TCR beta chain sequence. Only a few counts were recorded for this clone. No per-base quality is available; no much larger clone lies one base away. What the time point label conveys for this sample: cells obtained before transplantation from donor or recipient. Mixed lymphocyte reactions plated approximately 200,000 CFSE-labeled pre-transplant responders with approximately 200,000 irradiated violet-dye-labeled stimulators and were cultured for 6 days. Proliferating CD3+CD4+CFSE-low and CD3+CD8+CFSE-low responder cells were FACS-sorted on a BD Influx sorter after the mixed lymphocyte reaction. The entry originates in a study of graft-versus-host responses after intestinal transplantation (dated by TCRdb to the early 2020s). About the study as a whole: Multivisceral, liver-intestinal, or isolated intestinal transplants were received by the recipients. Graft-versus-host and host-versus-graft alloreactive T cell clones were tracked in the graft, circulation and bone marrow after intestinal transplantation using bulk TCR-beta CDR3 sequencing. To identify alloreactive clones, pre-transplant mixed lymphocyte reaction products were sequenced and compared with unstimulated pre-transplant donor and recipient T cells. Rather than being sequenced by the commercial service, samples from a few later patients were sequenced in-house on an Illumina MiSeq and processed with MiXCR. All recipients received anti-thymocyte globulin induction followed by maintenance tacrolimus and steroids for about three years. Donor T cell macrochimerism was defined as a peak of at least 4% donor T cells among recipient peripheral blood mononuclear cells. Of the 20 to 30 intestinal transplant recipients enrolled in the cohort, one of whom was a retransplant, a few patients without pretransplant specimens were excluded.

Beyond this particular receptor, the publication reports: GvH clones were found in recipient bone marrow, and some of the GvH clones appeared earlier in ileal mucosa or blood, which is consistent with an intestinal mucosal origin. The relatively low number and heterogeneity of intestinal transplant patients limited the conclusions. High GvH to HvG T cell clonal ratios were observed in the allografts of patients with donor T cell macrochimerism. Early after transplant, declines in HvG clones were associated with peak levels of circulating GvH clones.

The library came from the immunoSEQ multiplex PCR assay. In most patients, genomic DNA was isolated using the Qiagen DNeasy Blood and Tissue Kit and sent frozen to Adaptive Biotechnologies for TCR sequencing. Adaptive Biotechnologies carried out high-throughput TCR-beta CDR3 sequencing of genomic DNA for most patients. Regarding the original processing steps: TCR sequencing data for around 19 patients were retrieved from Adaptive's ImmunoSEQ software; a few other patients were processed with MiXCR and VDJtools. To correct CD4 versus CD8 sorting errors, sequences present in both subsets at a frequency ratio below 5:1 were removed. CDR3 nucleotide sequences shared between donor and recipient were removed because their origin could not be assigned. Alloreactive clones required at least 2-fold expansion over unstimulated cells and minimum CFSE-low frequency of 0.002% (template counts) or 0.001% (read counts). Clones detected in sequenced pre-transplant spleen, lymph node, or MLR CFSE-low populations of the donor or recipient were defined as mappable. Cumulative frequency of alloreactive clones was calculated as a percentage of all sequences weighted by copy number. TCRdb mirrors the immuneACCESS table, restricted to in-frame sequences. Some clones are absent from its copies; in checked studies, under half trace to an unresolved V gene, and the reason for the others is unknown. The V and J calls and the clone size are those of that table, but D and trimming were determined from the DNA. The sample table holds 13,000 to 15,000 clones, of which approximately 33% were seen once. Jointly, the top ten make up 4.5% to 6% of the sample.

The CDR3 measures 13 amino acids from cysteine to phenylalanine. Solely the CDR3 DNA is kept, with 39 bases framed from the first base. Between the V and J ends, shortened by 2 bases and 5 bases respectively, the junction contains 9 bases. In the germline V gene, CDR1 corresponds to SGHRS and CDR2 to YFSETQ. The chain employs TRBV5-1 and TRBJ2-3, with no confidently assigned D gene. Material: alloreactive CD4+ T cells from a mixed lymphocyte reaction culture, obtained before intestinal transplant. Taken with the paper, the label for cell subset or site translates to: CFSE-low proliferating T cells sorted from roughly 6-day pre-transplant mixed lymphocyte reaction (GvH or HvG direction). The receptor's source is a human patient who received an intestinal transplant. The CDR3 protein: CASSFTSGDTQYF. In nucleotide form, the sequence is TGCGCCAGCAGCTTTACCTCGGGAGATACGCAGTATTTT.